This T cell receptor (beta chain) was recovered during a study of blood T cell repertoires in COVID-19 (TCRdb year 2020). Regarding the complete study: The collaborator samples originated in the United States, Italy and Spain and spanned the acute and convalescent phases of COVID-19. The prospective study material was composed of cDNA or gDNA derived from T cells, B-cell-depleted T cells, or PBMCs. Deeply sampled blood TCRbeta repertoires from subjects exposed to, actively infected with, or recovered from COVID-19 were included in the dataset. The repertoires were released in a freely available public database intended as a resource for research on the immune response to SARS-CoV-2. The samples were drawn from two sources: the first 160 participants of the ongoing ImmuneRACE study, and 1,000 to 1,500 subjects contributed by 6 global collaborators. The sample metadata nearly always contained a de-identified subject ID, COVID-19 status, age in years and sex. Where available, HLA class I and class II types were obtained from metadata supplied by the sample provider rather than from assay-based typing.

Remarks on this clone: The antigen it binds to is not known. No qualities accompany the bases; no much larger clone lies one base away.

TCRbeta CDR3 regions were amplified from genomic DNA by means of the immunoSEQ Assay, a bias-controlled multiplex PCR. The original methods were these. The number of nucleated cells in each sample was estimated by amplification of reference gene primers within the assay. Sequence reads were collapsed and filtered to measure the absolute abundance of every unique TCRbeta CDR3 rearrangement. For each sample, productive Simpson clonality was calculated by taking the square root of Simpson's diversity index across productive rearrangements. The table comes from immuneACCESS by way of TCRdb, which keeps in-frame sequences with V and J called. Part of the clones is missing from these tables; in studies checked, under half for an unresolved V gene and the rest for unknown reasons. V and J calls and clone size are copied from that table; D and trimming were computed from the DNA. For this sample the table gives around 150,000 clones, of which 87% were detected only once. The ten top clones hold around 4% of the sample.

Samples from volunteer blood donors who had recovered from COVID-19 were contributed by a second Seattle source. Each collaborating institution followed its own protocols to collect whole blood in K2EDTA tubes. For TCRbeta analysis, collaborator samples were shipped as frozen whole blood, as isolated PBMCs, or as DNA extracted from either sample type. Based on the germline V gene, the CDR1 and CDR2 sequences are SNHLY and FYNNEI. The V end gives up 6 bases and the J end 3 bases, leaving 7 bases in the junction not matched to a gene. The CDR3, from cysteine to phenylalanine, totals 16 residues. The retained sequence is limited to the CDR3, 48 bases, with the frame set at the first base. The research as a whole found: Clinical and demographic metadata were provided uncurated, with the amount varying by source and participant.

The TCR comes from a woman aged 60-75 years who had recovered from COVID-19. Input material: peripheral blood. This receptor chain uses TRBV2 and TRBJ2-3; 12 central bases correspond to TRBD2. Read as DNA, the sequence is TGTGCCAGCAGGGAACTACTAGCGGGGGGAACAGATACGCAGTATTTT. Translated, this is CASRELLAGGTDTQYF.